This passage covers 27 T cell receptor beta chains from one sample sequenced in a study of T cells in Graves' hyperthyroidism and ophthalmopathy. From RNA transcripts, TCR beta CDR3 regions were amplified. RT-PCR in the first round (using the HTBI primer set) targeted the TCR CDR3. One entry per CDR3 protein, called by TCRdb with MiXCR from the multiplex PCR reads. The sample includes 400,000 to 500,000 distinct CDR3 sequences, roughly an eighth of them seen just once. The sample comprised blood. The source is a woman under 30 with Graves' hyperthyroidism.

This clonotype occurred many times. The chain employs TRBV19 and TRBJ2-2; D unclear. The CDR3 consists of 15 residues. Germline CDR1 is LNHDA and CDR2 is SQIVND (reference sequence). The germline V and J ends were trimmed by 5 bases and 4 bases, with 14 bases remaining between them. CDR3 in DNA: TGTGCCAGTAGTCTCACAGCCGGTGGCACCGGGGAGCTGTTTTTT. This translates into CASSLTAGGTGELFF.

The V and J genes are TRBV7-2 and TRBJ1-1; D remains ambiguous. Germline assignment: CDR1 SGHTA and CDR2 FQGNSA. CDR3 length: 14 residues. Trimming shortened V by 4 bases and J by 6 bases, and 15 bases separated the two germline ends. The CDR3 nucleotides read TGTGCCAGCAGCTCTCACCGGGCAGCTGCTGAAGCTTTCTTT. This gives the protein CASSSHRAAAEAFF.

In this sample, this clonotype turned up many times. This chain links TRBV18 with TRBJ2-5; D gene unclear. Germline values: CDR1 KGHSH, CDR2 LQKENI. V was cut by 5 bases and J by 5 bases, with 18 bases left in between. The CDR3 contains 15 residues. As DNA, the CDR3 is TGTGCCAGCTCATCACATCTGGGCTGGGATGAGACCCAGTACTTC. Its protein is CASSSHLGWDETQYF.

Many counts were recorded for this clonotype. The V gene is TRBV2, the J gene TRBJ1-2; D perhaps matches TRBD1 (5 bases). The germline gives CDR1 SNHLY, CDR2 FYNNEI. Trimming stripped 6 bases from V and 6 bases from J, with 14 bases between. The CDR3 runs to 13 residues. CDR3 sequence reads: CASRDTRVNGYTF. The CDR3 DNA sequence: TGTGCCAGCAGGGACACTCGGGTAAATGGCTACACCTTC.

This clonotype was observed at least ten times. CDR3 in amino acids: CASGRAETQYF. Here the CDR3 DNA reads TGTGCCAGCGGGAGGGCAGAGACCCAGTACTTC. The chain uses TRBV12-3 or TRBV12-4 and TRBJ2-5, with 7 bases matching TRBD2. V shed 8 bases and J 4 bases; nucleotides not matched to a gene: 1. This CDR3 is built from 11 residues.

This clonotype was observed a handful of times. A read error is possible here, since a much larger clone lies one base away. The chain links TRBV28 to TRBJ2-1; D gene uncertain. V lost 3 bases and J 2 bases, leaving 11 bases between the germline ends. Germline CDR1 is MDHEN and CDR2 is SYDVKM. The CDR3 contains 15 residues. CDR3 DNA sequence: TGTGCCAGCAGTTTCGCCCGGAGCCCCTACAATGAGCAGTTCTTC. Protein product: CASSFARSPYNEQFF.

This clonotype occurred many times. The V and J genes are TRBV6-1 and TRBJ2-7; D ambiguous. Trimming cost V 2 bases and J 9 bases, with 11 bases left between them. The germline V gene encodes CDR1 MNHNS and CDR2 SASEGT. The CDR3 spans 12 residues. The CDR3 sequence: CASSERVIRQYF. CDR3 bases: TGTGCCAGCAGTGAAAGGGTGATTCGGCAGTACTTC.

This rearrangement joins TRBV9 to TRBJ1-1, with 7 bases matching TRBD1. From germline, CDR1 is SGDLS and CDR2 YYNGEE. There are 17 residues in the CDR3. V shed 3 bases and J 4 bases; nucleotides not matched to a gene: 15. The CDR3 loop reads CASSAGIQGHLGTEAFF. In nucleotides, the CDR3 is TGTGCCAGCAGCGCAGGGATACAGGGGCACCTGGGCACTGAAGCTTTCTTT.

This clonotype was observed many times. V and J are TRBV2 and TRBJ2-5; 10 bases are a match to TRBD1. Losses at the gene ends were 9 bases for V and 0 bases for J; bases not matched to a gene: 1. CDR3 length: 13 amino acids. The germline gives CDR1 SNHLY, CDR2 FYNNEI. The CDR3 reads CARDRGDQETQYF. CDR3 bases: TGTGCCAGGGACAGGGGGGACCAAGAGACCCAGTACTTC.

This clonotype has just a few counts. The V and J genes are TRBV20-1 and TRBJ2-5; 7 bases agree with TRBD2. This CDR3 spans 14 amino acids. V lost 4 bases, J lost 2 bases, and 7 bases stayed unmatched. The V gene's germline CDR1 is DFQATT and CDR2 SNEGSKA (reference sequence). As DNA, the CDR3 is TGCAGTGCTAATCCTAGCGGAGAACAAGAGACCCAGTACTTC. It specifies CSANPSGEQETQYF.

In its sample, this clonotype was seen a few times. The genes are TRBV11-3 and TRBJ2-5; weak D call: TRBD2 (6 bases). Germline V gives CDR1 SGHNT, CDR2 YENEEA. Trimming shortened V by 5 bases and J by 5 bases, and 15 bases separated the two germline ends. The CDR3 is 14 residues long. This chain's CDR3 is CASSPRGYEETQYF. The CDR3 DNA is TGTGCCAGCAGCCCGCGGGGATATGAGGAGACCCAGTACTTC. Filled out from reference TRBV11-3 and TRBJ2-5, the complete variable domain reads EAGVVQSPRYKIIEKKQPVAFWCNPISGHNTLYWYLQNLGQGPELLIRYENEEAVDDSQLPKDRFSAERLKGVDSTLKIQPAELGDSAVYLCASSPRGYEETQYFGPGTRLLVL.

This clonotype was detected many times. The chain joins TRBV6-1 to TRBJ2-3; TRBD1 agrees at 8 bases. J gave up 2 bases and V 6 bases, and 7 bases lay outside the gene matches. CDR3 size: 15 residues. Germline CDR1 is MNHNS and CDR2 is SASEGT. The CDR3 coding sequence is TGTGCCAGCAGGACTCAGGGGGCCTACACAGATACGCAGTATTTT. It is translated as CASRTQGAYTDTQYF.

The chain links TRBV6-1 to TRBJ2-1, with D possibly called TRBD1 or TRBD2 (5 bases each). Germline V gives CDR1 MNHNS, CDR2 SASEGT. The CDR3 is 15 residues long. V lost 5 bases and J 2 bases, leaving 13 bases between the germline ends. This CDR3 reads CASSWERDPYNEQFF. CDR3 sequence (DNA): TGTGCCAGCAGTTGGGAACGGGACCCCTACAATGAGCAGTTCTTC.

This clonotype has more than one count but fewer than ten. The rearrangement links TRBV24-1 to TRBJ2-2, with TRBD2 as a possible D gene (6 bases). The V gene's germline CDR1 is KGHDR and CDR2 SFDVKD. The CDR3 has 16 amino acids. Trimming stripped 4 bases from V and 6 bases from J, with 17 bases between. The CDR3 region has the DNA TGTGCCACCAGTGACCAGGACGTGGGGGGTGCCGGGGAGCTGTTTTTT. This encodes CATSDQDVGGAGELFF.

This clonotype appeared once. Germline and junction disagree at one end, which may indicate a read error. This chain connects TRBV2 to TRBJ1-1, with D maybe TRBD1 (6 bases). Germline V gene lookup returns CDR1 SNHLY and CDR2 FYNNEI. The CDR3 runs 15 residues. The DNA of the CDR3 is TGTGCCAGCAGTATAGCGACCCCAGGGGACACTGAGGCTTTCTTT. It translates to CASSIATPGDTEAFF.

This clonotype was picked up many times. The genes are TRBV27 and TRBJ1-2; 7 nucleotides agree with TRBD1. The trim removed 8 bases at V and 8 bases at J, leaving 8 bases unmatched. Germline loops: CDR1 MNHEY, CDR2 SMNVEV (reference sequence). This CDR3 is built from 12 residues. The CDR3 loop reads CASGATGRGYTF. CDR3 bases: TGTGCCAGCGGCGCGACAGGGAGGGGCTACACCTTC.

The chain joins TRBV5-1 to TRBJ1-2, with a tentative D call TRBD1 (5 bases). This CDR3 region has 16 residues. Germline CDR1 reads SGHRS; CDR2 reads YFSETQ. Between the trimmed V and J ends, which lost 0 bases and 4 bases, there was a span of 16 bases. The CDR3 DNA follows: TGCGCCAGCAGCTTGGCCGGAACAGGCCGTACCTATGGCTACACCTTC. It translates to CASSLAGTGRTYGYTF. The full variable domain, in which reference TRBV5-1 and TRBJ1-2 provide the parts outside the CDR3, is KAGVTQTPRYLIKTRGQQVTLSCSPISGHRSVSWYQQTPGQGLQFLFEYFSETQRNKGNFPGRFSGRQFSNSRSEMNVSTLELGDSALYLCASSLAGTGRTYGYTFGSGTRLTVV.

This chain joins TRBV4-1 and TRBJ1-1; D is ambiguous. CDR3 length: 17 residues. Per the germline V gene, CDR1 is MGHRA and CDR2 is YSYEKL. Trimming cost V 1 base and J 1 base, with 16 bases left between them. Written as DNA, the CDR3 is TGCGCCAGCAGCCAAGGGACCGATTACTCGGGGAACACTGAAGCTTTCTTT. Protein sequence: CASSQGTDYSGNTEAFF.

This clonotype occurred a few times. This rearrangement joins TRBV9 to TRBJ1-2; no clear D. This CDR3 spans 17 amino acids. Germline V gene lookup returns CDR1 SGDLS and CDR2 YYNGEE. V lost 0 bases to trimming and J lost 0 bases, with 15 bases between them. The CDR3 nucleotides read TGTGCCAGCAGCGTAGTGGATAGGGTTGGTTCTAACTATGGCTACACCTTC. Translation: CASSVVDRVGSNYGYTF.

The table lists this clonotype with many counts. This chain connects TRBV19 to TRBJ1-2; D might be TRBD1 (6 bases). The germline CDR1 and CDR2 sequences are LNHDA and SQIVND (reference sequence). Trimming pared 6 bases from V and 4 bases from J, leaving 15 bases between. The CDR3 contains 14 residues. The CDR3 bases are TGTGCCAGTAGCCGGGTAAAGACAGGCTATGGCTACACCTTC. It codes for CASSRVKTGYGYTF. Combining the CDR3 with reference TRBV19 and TRBJ1-2 gives the whole variable domain DGGITQSPKYLFRKEGQNVTLSCEQNLNHDAMYWYRQDPGQGLRLIYYSQIVNDFQKGDIAEGYSVSREKKESFPLTVTSAQKNPTAFYLCASSRVKTGYGYTFGSGTRLTVV.

This clonotype was seen a few times. The chain has TRBV6-6 and TRBJ2-3, with 9 positions matching TRBD2. With 2 bases clipped from V and 6 bases from J, the junction kept 9 bases outside the gene matches. Per germline, CDR1 MNHNY and CDR2 SVGAGI (reference sequence). The CDR3 extends over 16 amino acids. This CDR3 is CASSYLLKTSGDTQYF. The CDR3 region has the DNA TGTGCCAGCAGTTACCTTCTTAAGACTAGCGGTGATACGCAGTATTTT.

The rearrangement links TRBV19 to TRBJ2-5, with 10 bases identical to TRBD2. The J segment lost 3 bases and the V segment lost 4 bases, leaving 5 bases of the junction unmatched. CDR1 and CDR2 from the germline V gene are LNHDA and SQIVND (reference sequence). This CDR3 is built from 15 residues. CDR3 DNA: TGTGCCAGTAGTAGCAGCGGGGGGGAGGAAGAGACCCAGTACTTC. It is translated as CASSSSGGEEETQYF.

Many counts were recorded for this clonotype. The V call is TRBV28, the J call TRBJ2-5; 10 nucleotides match TRBD1. V lost 6 bases and J lost 4; bases outside the gene matches: 14. The CDR3 length is 17 residues. Germline V gene lookup returns CDR1 MDHEN and CDR2 SYDVKM. The CDR3 DNA is TGTGCCAGCAGGCCGAAACCGGGACAGGGGCCGATAGAGACCCAGTACTTC. Protein sequence: CASRPKPGQGPIETQYF.

V usage is TRBV12-3 or TRBV12-4 and J usage is TRBJ2-3; D tentatively reads TRBD1 or TRBD2 (5 bases each). V gave up 7 bases and J gave up 2 bases, with 13 bases separating them. This CDR3 region has 14 residues. The CDR3 coding sequence is TGTGCCAGCATCCCGGGACCCTACACAGATACGCAGTATTTT. Protein product: CASIPGPYTDTQYF.

The table lists this clonotype with many counts. This chain connects TRBV12-3 or TRBV12-4 to TRBJ2-5, with D possibly being TRBD2 (6 bases). The ends were cut back, 5 bases at V and 2 bases at J, with 15 bases in the middle. The CDR3 sequence is 15 residues long. This CDR3 reads CASSPPGLRQETQYF. CDR3 nucleotide sequence: TGTGCCAGCAGTCCCCCGGGACTGAGACAAGAGACCCAGTACTTC.

This clonotype was counted ten times or more. The CDR3 region has the DNA TGTGCCATCAGTGAGACAAAGAGCGGGAGGTCCTACAATGAGCAGTTCTTC. This gives the protein CAISETKSGRSYNEQFF. The chain couples TRBV10-3 to TRBJ2-1, with 9 bases identical to TRBD2. Germline V gives CDR1 ENHRY, CDR2 SYGVKD. This CDR3 has 17 residues. Trimming took 2 bases from V and 1 from J; bases not matched to a gene: 6.

This clonotype was counted at least ten times. The chain joins TRBV11-2 to TRBJ2-4; D possibly corresponds to TRBD2 (6 bases). V shed 10 bases and J shed 6 bases, with 28 bases lying between them. The CDR3 is 17 residues long. Germline CDR1 SGHAT, CDR2 FQNNGV. In DNA form, the CDR3 reads TGTGCCACCTCACCCCGGGACGGGAGCCTCGATATAAACATTCAGTACTTC. This encodes CATSPRDGSLDINIQYF.